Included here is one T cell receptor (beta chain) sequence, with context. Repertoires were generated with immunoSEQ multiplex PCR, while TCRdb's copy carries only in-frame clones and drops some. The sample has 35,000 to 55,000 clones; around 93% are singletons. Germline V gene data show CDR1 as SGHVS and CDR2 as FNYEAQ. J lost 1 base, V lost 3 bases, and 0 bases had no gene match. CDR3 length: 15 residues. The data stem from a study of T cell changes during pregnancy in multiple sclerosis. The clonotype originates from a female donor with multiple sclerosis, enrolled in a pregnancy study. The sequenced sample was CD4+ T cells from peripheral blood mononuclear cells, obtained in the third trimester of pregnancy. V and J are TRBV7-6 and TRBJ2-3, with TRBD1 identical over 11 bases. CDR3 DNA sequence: TGTGCCAGCAGCTTGGGACAGGGGGGCACAGATACGCAGTATTTT. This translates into CASSLGQGGTDTQYF. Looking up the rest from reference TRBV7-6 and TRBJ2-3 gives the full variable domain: GAGVSQSPRYKVTKRGQDVALRCDPISGHVSLYWYRQALGQGPEFLTYFNYEAQQDKSGLPNDRFSAERPEGSISTLTIQRTEQRDSAMYRCASSLGQGGTDTQYFGPGTRLTVL.